This T cell receptor (beta chain) was observed in a study of blood T cells in healthy people across ages. This clonotype was detected only a few times. With a J-beta primer mix and a sample-barcoded 5' primer, a second PCR ran about 6 to 11 cycles. In TCRdb, the 5' RACE reads were re-called with MiXCR into one record per CDR3 protein. The table shows over a million distinct CDR3 sequences, with around 43% occurring only once. Sequenced sample: blood. This TCR came from a woman aged 60 to 75 in good health.

This CDR3 reads CASSFYRAGTETQYF. The CDR3 coding sequence is TGTGCCAGCAGTTTCTATCGAGCGGGAACGGAGACCCAGTACTTC. The V call is TRBV28, the J call TRBJ2-7, with TRBD2 matching over 7 bases. TRBJ2-5 explains the end of the DNA better; the J call may be wrong. Germline CDR1 reads MDHEN; CDR2 reads SYDVKM. The length of the CDR3 is 15 residues.